Below, 5 T cell receptor beta chains from the same sample are listed, as sequenced in a study of OX40 agonist ivuxolimab in advanced cancers. Profiling relied on immunoSEQ multiplex PCR, and the TCRdb table lists in-frame clones only, not all of them. The sample lists 55,000 to 85,000 clones, around 90% occurring once. Sequences were derived from CD4+ or CD8+ T cells sorted from blood, sampled in a trial of the OX40 agonist ivuxolimab. The receptors shown here come from an adult with an advanced solid tumor such as melanoma, head and neck, liver or kidney cancer.

V is TRBV18 and J is TRBJ1-1; no clear D gene. V was trimmed by 5 bases and J by 2 bases, leaving 12 bases between them. The CDR3 totals 14 residues. The germline CDR1 and CDR2 sequences are KGHSH and LQKENI. CDR3 protein: CASSWNNGNTEAFF. The CDR3, as DNA: TGTGCCAGCTCATGGAATAACGGCAACACTGAAGCTTTCTTT.

The gene calls are TRBV7-8 and TRBJ1-6, with 7 positions matching TRBD1. The germline gives CDR1 SGHVS, CDR2 FQNEAQ. The CDR3 totals 15 residues. With V trimmed by 5 bases and J by 5 bases, 6 bases remained unmatched. This CDR3 is CASSRRTGDNSPLHF. In DNA form, the CDR3 reads TGTGCCAGCAGCCGAAGGACAGGAGATAATTCACCCCTCCACTTT.

The chain is built from TRBV30 and TRBJ1-4; tentative D call: TRBD1 (5 bases). Trimming pared 0 bases from V and 3 bases from J, leaving 8 bases between. The length of the CDR3 is 14 residues. The germline V gene encodes CDR1 GTSNPN and CDR2 SVGIG (reference sequence). CDR3 in DNA: TGTGCCTGGAGTGTTCGAGGGGCTAATGAAAAACTGTTTTTT. This translates into CAWSVRGANEKLFF.

This chain uses TRBV28 with TRBJ2-1, with 7 bases matching TRBD2. Germline V CDR1 and CDR2: MDHEN, SYDVKM. V shed 1 base, J shed 6 bases, and the junction held 6 bases outside the gene matches. The CDR3 is made up of 15 amino acids. CDR3 coding DNA: TGTGCCAGCAGTTTATATCCCCCTAGCGGCAATGAGCAGTTCTTC. As protein: CASSLYPPSGNEQFF. The full variable domain, in which reference TRBV28 and TRBJ2-1 provide the parts outside the CDR3, is DVKVTQSSRYLVKRTGEKVFLECVQDMDHENMFWYRQDPGLGLRLIYFSYDVKMKEKGDIPEGYSVSREKKERFSLILESASTNQTSMYLCASSLYPPSGNEQFFGPGTRLTVL.

The CDR3: CASRGPGQGITEAFF. The CDR3 region has the DNA TGTGCCAGCAGAGGTCCGGGACAGGGGATCACTGAAGCTTTCTTT. V gene TRBV28 combines with J gene TRBJ1-1, with 10 bases identical to TRBD1. Per germline, CDR1 MDHEN and CDR2 SYDVKM. V dropped 6 bases and J dropped 4; count of bases not matched to a gene: 8. The CDR3 loop spans 15 amino acids.